The present T cell receptor (beta chain) was sequenced within a study of cytomegalovirus exposure and HLA in healthy donors. Use of 60 Vbeta and 13 Jbeta primers characterized the PCR. Libraries were prepared by immunoSEQ multiplex PCR; TCRdb keeps only in-frame clonotypes and omits some of them. Here the sample spans over 100,000 clones, roughly 67% being singletons. The CDR3 sequence is 15 residues long. Germline V gives CDR1 MNHEY, CDR2 SVGAGI. J lost 4 bases, V lost 6 bases, and 9 bases had no gene match. The study, taken as a whole, reports: In a later analysis, CMV-associated beta chains were mostly HLA-associated, it appeared.

Of note for this clone: The antigen remains unidentified.

This sequence originates from a man aged 35 to 55 in good health and CMV-seronegative. Sequencing was done on a sample of PBMCs. This rearrangement joins TRBV6-5 to TRBJ2-1; 7 nucleotides agree with TRBD1. The CDR3 region is CASSRGTASYNEQFF. The CDR3 DNA follows: TGTGCCAGCAGCCGTGGGACAGCATCATACAATGAGCAGTTCTTC.